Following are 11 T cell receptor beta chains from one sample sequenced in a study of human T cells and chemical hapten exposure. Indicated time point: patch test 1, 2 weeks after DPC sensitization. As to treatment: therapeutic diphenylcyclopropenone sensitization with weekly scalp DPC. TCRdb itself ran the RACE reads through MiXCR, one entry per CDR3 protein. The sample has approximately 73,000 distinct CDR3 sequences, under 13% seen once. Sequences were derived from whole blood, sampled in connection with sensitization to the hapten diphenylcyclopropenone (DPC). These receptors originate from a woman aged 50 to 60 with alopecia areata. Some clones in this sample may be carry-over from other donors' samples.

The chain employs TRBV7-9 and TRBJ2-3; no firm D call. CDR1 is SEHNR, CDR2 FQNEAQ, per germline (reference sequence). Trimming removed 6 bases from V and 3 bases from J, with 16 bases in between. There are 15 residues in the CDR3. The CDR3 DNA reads TGTGCCAGCAGGGCAGATAACGTTCGGACAGATACGCAGTATTTT. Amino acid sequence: CASRADNVRTDTQYF.

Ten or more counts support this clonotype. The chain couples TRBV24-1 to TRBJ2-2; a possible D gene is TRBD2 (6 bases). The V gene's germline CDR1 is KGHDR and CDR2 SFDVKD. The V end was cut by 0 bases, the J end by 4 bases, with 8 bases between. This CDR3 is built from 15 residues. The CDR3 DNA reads TGTGCCACCAGTGATTTGAGACTAGGCACCGGGGAGCTGTTTTTT. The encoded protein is CATSDLRLGTGELFF.

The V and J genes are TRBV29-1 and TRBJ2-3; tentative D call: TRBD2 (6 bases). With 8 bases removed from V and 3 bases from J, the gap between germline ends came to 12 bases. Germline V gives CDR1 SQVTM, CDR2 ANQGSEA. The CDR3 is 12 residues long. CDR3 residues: CSFGGRTDTQYF. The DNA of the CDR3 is TGCAGCTTCGGGGGAAGAACAGATACGCAGTATTTT.

In DNA, the CDR3 is TGCAGTGCTATCCCTACAGGGGGAGGAAACACCATATATTTT. It codes for CSAIPTGGGNTIYF. J is TRBJ1-3 and V is TRBV20-1, with 8 bases lining up with TRBD1. The CDR3 loop spans 14 amino acids. From germline, CDR1 is DFQATT and CDR2 SNEGSKA (reference sequence). The V and J ends lost 4 bases and 4 bases, in that order; junction bases with no gene match: 6.

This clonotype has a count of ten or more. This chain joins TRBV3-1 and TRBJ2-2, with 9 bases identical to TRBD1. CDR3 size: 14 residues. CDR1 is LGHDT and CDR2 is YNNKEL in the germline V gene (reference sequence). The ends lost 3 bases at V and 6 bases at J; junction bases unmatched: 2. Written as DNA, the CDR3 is TGTGCCAGCAGCCAGAGGACAGGGGCCGGGGAGCTGTTTTTT. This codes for CASSQRTGAGELFF.

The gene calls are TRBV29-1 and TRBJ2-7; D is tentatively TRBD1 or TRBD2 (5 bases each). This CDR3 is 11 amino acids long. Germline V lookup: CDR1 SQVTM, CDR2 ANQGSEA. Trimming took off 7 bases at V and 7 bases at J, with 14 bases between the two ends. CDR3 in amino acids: CSAGPPREQYF. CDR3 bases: TGCAGCGCGGGACCGCCTCGGGAGCAGTACTTC.

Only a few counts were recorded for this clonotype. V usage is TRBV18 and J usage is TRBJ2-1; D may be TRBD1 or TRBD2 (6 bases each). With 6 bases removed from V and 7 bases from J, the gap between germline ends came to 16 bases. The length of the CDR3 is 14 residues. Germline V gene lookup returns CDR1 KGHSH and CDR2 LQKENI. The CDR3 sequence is CASSQGTWDNEQFF. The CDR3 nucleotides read TGTGCCAGCTCGCAGGGGACTTGGGATAATGAGCAGTTCTTC.

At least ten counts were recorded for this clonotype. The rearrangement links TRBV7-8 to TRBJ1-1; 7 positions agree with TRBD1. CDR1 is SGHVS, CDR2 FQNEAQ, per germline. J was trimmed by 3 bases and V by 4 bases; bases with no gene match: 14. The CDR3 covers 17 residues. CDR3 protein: CASSSSRNRGQYTEAFF. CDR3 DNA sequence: TGTGCCAGCAGCTCCTCCCGAAACAGGGGCCAGTACACTGAAGCTTTCTTT.

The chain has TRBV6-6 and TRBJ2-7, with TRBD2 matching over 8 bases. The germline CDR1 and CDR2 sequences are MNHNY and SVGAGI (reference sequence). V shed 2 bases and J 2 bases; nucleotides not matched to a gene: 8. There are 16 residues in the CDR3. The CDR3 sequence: CASSYPFAGGTYEQYF. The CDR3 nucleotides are TGTGCCAGCAGTTACCCTTTCGCGGGAGGCACCTACGAGCAGTACTTC.

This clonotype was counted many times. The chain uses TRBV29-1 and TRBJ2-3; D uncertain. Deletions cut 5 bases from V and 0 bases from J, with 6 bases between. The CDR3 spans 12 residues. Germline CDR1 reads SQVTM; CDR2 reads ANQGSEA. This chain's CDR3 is CSVSGSTDTQYF. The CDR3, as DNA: TGCAGCGTTTCCGGTAGCACAGATACGCAGTATTTT.

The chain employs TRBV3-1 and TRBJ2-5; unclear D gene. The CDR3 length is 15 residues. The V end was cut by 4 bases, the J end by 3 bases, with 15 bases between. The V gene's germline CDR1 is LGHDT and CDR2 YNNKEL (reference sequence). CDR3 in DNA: TGTGCCAGCAGCCCCTCCTGGCGGACCAAAGAGACCCAGTACTTC. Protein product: CASSPSWRTKETQYF.